This T cell receptor beta chain originates from a study of cytomegalovirus exposure and HLA in healthy donors. The study, taken as a whole, reports: Later, an analysis showed that TCR beta chains associated with HLA were more clonally expanded than others that were equally common. There were 150 to 200 TCR beta chains listed as cytomegalovirus-associated.

V was cut by 1 base and J by 0 bases, with 7 bases left in between. This CDR3 contains 14 residues. Germline values: CDR1 LNHNV, CDR2 YYDKDF (reference sequence). On this clone: Its antigen is currently unknown.

Amplification used 60 Vbeta primers and 13 Jbeta primers. Using immunoSEQ multiplex PCR, the repertoire was profiled, and TCRdb retains in-frame clones only, with some absent. The table lists over 130,000 clones, roughly 90% of them singletons. Sequenced sample: PBMCs. V is TRBV15 and J is TRBJ2-7; tentative D call: TRBD2 (6 bases). This TCR was recovered from a woman in her thirties or forties in good health and CMV-seronegative. CDR3 region: CATSRGGDSYEQYF. As DNA, the CDR3 is TGTGCCACCAGCAGAGGGGGGGACTCCTACGAGCAGTACTTC.